This TCR beta chain stems from a study of post-analysis software for immune sequencing data. Across the study: In terms of disease course, relapsing-remitting, secondary progressive and progressive-relapsing multiple sclerosis were included.

General study results and limits: About five TRBV segments, including TRBV5-6, TRBV5-1 and TRBV20-1, were more frequent in patients than controls. For normalized Chao1 diversity, multiple sclerosis patients scored significantly lower than controls did.

Germline V gene lookup returns CDR1 KGHDR and CDR2 SFDVKD. With 0 bases removed from V and 7 bases from J, the gap between germline ends came to 21 bases. The CDR3 has 17 residues. Unique molecular identifiers were built into the TCR beta cDNA libraries. TCRdb independently ran MiXCR on the PCR reads; one entry per CDR3 protein. The sample yields roughly 570,000 distinct CDR3 sequences, around 34% seen once. A word on this clonotype: Its target is not known.

What was sequenced was blood. This sequence was found in a girl under 18 with multiple sclerosis. The rearrangement uses TRBV24-1 and TRBJ2-7; D is possibly TRBD1 (5 bases). The CDR3 region has the DNA TGTGCCACCAGTGATTTGTCCGACAGCTTTGTGGGGAATGAGCAGTACTTC. Encoded protein: CATSDLSDSFVGNEQYF.